Listed below are T cell receptor beta chains from one sample, sequenced in a study of blood T cell repertoires in COVID-19. The repertoire was sequenced with immunoSEQ multiplex PCR; TCRdb's copy has only in-frame clones and lacks some. This table holds about 210,000 clones, about 90% found once. The sequenced material came from peripheral blood. These TCRs come from a man aged 30 to 39 with acute or convalescent COVID-19. CDR3s leave out the opening cysteine and the closing phenylalanine or tryptophan. Each record gives: CDR3 protein, D gene, V gene, J gene. The D gene is left open where the match is weak.

CDR3aa: ASSRDNTDTQY
d_gene: -
v_gene: TRBV7-8
j_gene: TRBJ2-3

CDR3aa: ASHVREDEKLF
d_gene: -
v_gene: TRBV5-3
j_gene: TRBJ1-4

CDR3aa: ASSTRRTGTGSSLAGFREQF
d_gene: -
v_gene: TRBV19
j_gene: TRBJ2-1

CDR3aa: AISVRLADNNGELF
d_gene: TRBD2
v_gene: TRBV10-3
j_gene: TRBJ2-2

CDR3aa: SVLLAGAVTGELF
d_gene: TRBD2
v_gene: TRBV29-1
j_gene: TRBJ2-2

CDR3aa: ASTLKVRQGGEAF
d_gene: -
v_gene: TRBV28
j_gene: TRBJ1-1

CDR3aa: ASSQRTGDTQY
d_gene: TRBD1
v_gene: TRBV4-1
j_gene: TRBJ2-3

CDR3aa: ASSVDLRAEAF
d_gene: -
v_gene: TRBV9
j_gene: TRBJ1-1

CDR3aa: ASRTPGQLIYEQY
d_gene: TRBD1
v_gene: TRBV28
j_gene: TRBJ2-7

CDR3aa: LTGTGDTEAF
d_gene: TRBD1
v_gene: TRBV28
j_gene: TRBJ1-1

CDR3aa: AWSVGTGRGYT
d_gene: TRBD1
v_gene: TRBV30
j_gene: TRBJ1-2

CDR3aa: ASSPRQSSYEQY
d_gene: -
v_gene: TRBV18
j_gene: TRBJ2-7

CDR3aa: ASSLGQSYQPQH
d_gene: -
v_gene: TRBV28
j_gene: TRBJ1-5

CDR3aa: ASSAGTRGSGNTIY
d_gene: -
v_gene: TRBV9
j_gene: TRBJ1-3

CDR3aa: ASSLTGVLTEAF
d_gene: TRBD1
v_gene: TRBV7-9
j_gene: TRBJ1-1

CDR3aa: ASSLAPTQPQH
d_gene: -
v_gene: TRBV5-1
j_gene: TRBJ1-5

CDR3aa: ASSPLLGQPQH
d_gene: -
v_gene: TRBV3-1/TRBV3-2
j_gene: TRBJ1-5

CDR3aa: ASSLGRGQPQH
d_gene: -
v_gene: TRBV12-3/TRBV12-4
j_gene: TRBJ1-5